Each of the 9 T cell receptor beta chains below was sequenced from the same sample in a study of PD-1 blockade in classical Hodgkin lymphoma. Data came from immunoSEQ multiplex PCR; TCRdb stores just in-frame clones and leaves some out. The sample has 20,000 to 30,000 clones, roughly 89% seen once. Indicated time point: newly diagnosed, previously untreated cHL patient sample. Investigators isolated CD4+ T cells from thawed PBMCs through magnetic negative selection. Specimen: CD4+ T cells from blood. The receptors shown here come from a human donor with classical Hodgkin lymphoma.

This clone occurred once. The V call is TRBV27, the J call TRBJ1-2; a weak D match, TRBD1 (5 bases). Per germline, CDR1 MNHEY and CDR2 SMNVEV (reference sequence). This CDR3 is built from 14 residues. V lost 5 bases and J lost 3, with 13 bases in between. The CDR3: CASSPTGRDYGYTF. CDR3 DNA sequence: TGTGCCAGCAGTCCCACGGGGCGAGACTATGGCTACACCTTC.

The chain uses TRBV5-1 and TRBJ2-5; no clear D gene. The CDR3 has 14 residues. Trimming shortened V by 0 bases and J by 2 bases, and 8 bases separated the two germline ends. Germline V CDR1 and CDR2: SGHRS, YFSETQ. The DNA of the CDR3 is TGCGCCAGCAGCTTGGAGGCCGCGCAAGAGACCCAGTACTTC. This codes for CASSLEAAQETQYF. Complete variable domain (other parts from reference TRBV5-1 and TRBJ2-5): KAGVTQTPRYLIKTRGQQVTLSCSPISGHRSVSWYQQTPGQGLQFLFEYFSETQRNKGNFPGRFSGRQFSNSRSEMNVSTLELGDSALYLCASSLEAAQETQYFGPGTRLLVL.

The chain links TRBV6-6 to TRBJ2-5; a possible D gene is TRBD1 (5 bases). V lost 6 bases and J lost 2, with 7 bases in between. CDR1 MNHNY and CDR2 SVGAGI come from the germline V gene (reference sequence). The CDR3 is 12 residues long. For the CDR3, the DNA is TGTGCCAGCAGCACAGGTCAAGAGACCCAGTACTTC. Translated, it gives CASSTGQETQYF.

The chain carries TRBV14 and TRBJ2-2; 10 bases are a match to TRBD1. J lost 5 bases, V lost 4 bases, and 10 bases had no gene match. Germline assignment: CDR1 SGHDN and CDR2 FVKESK. CDR3 size: 17 residues. CDR3 DNA sequence: TGTGCCAGCAGCCGCCGGAACAGGGGACAGGGGACCGGGGAGCTGTTTTTT. This sequence encodes CASSRRNRGQGTGELFF.

CDR3 region: CASSLLGQDQETQYF. In nucleotides, the CDR3 is TGTGCCAGCAGCTTACTGGGACAGGACCAAGAGACCCAGTACTTC. The chain carries TRBV11-2 and TRBJ2-5; 8 bases are shared with TRBD1. The CDR3 sequence is 15 residues long. The V and J ends lost 2 bases and 0 bases, in that order; junction bases with no gene match: 2. Germline V lookup: CDR1 SGHAT, CDR2 FQNNGV.

This sequence joins TRBV19 and TRBJ2-3, with D possibly TRBD1 on 6 matching bases. The CDR3 is made up of 15 amino acids. Deletions cut 1 base from V and 2 bases from J, with 10 bases between. Germline CDR1 and CDR2: LNHDA and SQIVND (reference sequence). The CDR3 region is CASSIGYRDTDTQYF. The CDR3 nucleotides are TGTGCCAGTAGTATAGGGTACAGGGACACAGATACGCAGTATTTT. Based on the CDR3 plus reference TRBV19 and TRBJ2-3, the full variable domain is DGGITQSPKYLFRKEGQNVTLSCEQNLNHDAMYWYRQDPGQGLRLIYYSQIVNDFQKGDIAEGYSVSREKKESFPLTVTSAQKNPTAFYLCASSIGYRDTDTQYFGPGTRLTVL.

V and J are TRBV30 and TRBJ2-3, with 11 bases aligning to TRBD1. Germline CDR1 reads GTSNPN; CDR2 reads SVGIG (reference sequence). J was trimmed by 5 bases and V by 2 bases; bases with no gene match: 6. The CDR3 is 15 residues long. The DNA of the CDR3 is TGTGCCTGGAGTACTGGACAGGGGGCGTTAGATACGCAGTATTTT. This encodes CAWSTGQGALDTQYF.

This chain's CDR3 is CASSDSTPPGWNYGYTF. The CDR3 coding sequence is TGTGCCAGCAGTGACTCCACCCCCCCAGGTTGGAACTATGGCTACACCTTC. V and J are TRBV6-4 and TRBJ1-2; D unclear. The V end was cut by 0 bases, the J end by 2 bases, with 16 bases between. Germline V lookup: CDR1 MRHNA, CDR2 SNTAGT. The CDR3 is made up of 17 amino acids.

The V and J genes are TRBV5-1 and TRBJ1-2; 8 bases agree with TRBD1. Losses at the gene ends were 0 bases for V and 2 bases for J; bases not matched to a gene: 0. The CDR3 contains 14 residues. Looked up from germline, CDR1 is SGHRS and CDR2 is YFSETQ. CDR3 loop: CASSLGQGNYGYTF. CDR3 nucleotides: TGCGCCAGCAGCTTGGGACAGGGGAACTATGGCTACACCTTC.